This is a list of T cell receptor beta chains from one sample in a study of Ad26.COV2.S vaccination and SARS-CoV-2 variants. Using immunoSEQ multiplex PCR, the repertoire was profiled, and TCRdb retains in-frame clones only, with some absent. The table includes hundreds of thousands of clones, around 90% detected once. This specimen was peripheral blood, taken in a trial of Ad26.COV2.S vaccine versus placebo. The source is a person between 18 and 59 years old who received the Ad26.COV2.S COVID-19 vaccine or a placebo. Both conserved end residues are part of each CDR3. Each record gives: CDR3 length, J gene, V gene, D gene, clone size, CDR3 DNA, CDR3 protein. D genes are given only for firm matches. Size is omitted from some rows. Given values are once, few, many or a class for expanded clones.

CDR3 length: 14; J gene: TRBJ1-6; V gene: TRBV30; D gene: NA; clone size: NA; CDR3 DNA: TGTGCCTGGAGTCCTGGGGGTGATAATTCACCCCTCCACTTT; CDR3 protein: CAWSPGGDNSPLHF
CDR3 length: 16; J gene: TRBJ2-1; V gene: TRBV5-1; D gene: TRBD2; clone size: NA; CDR3 DNA: TGCGCCAGCAGCTTGAGTAGCGGGAGGGCCTACAATGAGCAGTTCTTC; CDR3 protein: CASSLSSGRAYNEQFF
CDR3 length: 12; J gene: TRBJ1-2; V gene: TRBV7-2; D gene: NA; clone size: NA; CDR3 DNA: TGTGCCAGCAGCTTAAATGCCGCCGGCTACACCTTC; CDR3 protein: CASSLNAAGYTF
CDR3 length: 13; J gene: TRBJ2-5; V gene: TRBV28; D gene: NA; clone size: NA; CDR3 DNA: TGTGCCAGCAGTTTCCAGCTCCAAGAGACCCAGTACTTC; CDR3 protein: CASSFQLQETQYF
CDR3 length: 16; J gene: TRBJ2-3; V gene: TRBV5-1; D gene: TRBD2; clone size: NA; CDR3 DNA: TGCGCCAGCAGCTTGGGGAGCGGGAGCGACGAAGATACGCAGTATTTT; CDR3 protein: CASSLGSGSDEDTQYF
CDR3 length: 15; J gene: TRBJ1-2; V gene: TRBV28; D gene: TRBD1; clone size: NA; CDR3 DNA: TGTGCCAGCAGTCCCGGGGCAGGGGGCAACTATGGCTACACCTTC; CDR3 protein: CASSPGAGGNYGYTF
CDR3 length: 18; J gene: TRBJ2-1; V gene: TRBV10-3; D gene: TRBD2; clone size: NA; CDR3 DNA: TGTGCCAACCTCTCTCAGCGGGAGACCCTTCCTTCCTACAATGAGCAGTTCTTC; CDR3 protein: CANLSQRETLPSYNEQFF
CDR3 length: 13; J gene: TRBJ2-3; V gene: TRBV4-1; D gene: NA; clone size: once; CDR3 DNA: TGCGCCAGCAGCCAAGGCCCGCTGGATACGCAGTATTTT; CDR3 protein: CASSQGPLDTQYF
CDR3 length: 13; J gene: TRBJ1-2; V gene: TRBV14; D gene: NA; clone size: NA; CDR3 DNA: TGTGCCAGCAGCCAAGAAGGTGGCTGGGGCTACACCTTC; CDR3 protein: CASSQEGGWGYTF
CDR3 length: 17; J gene: TRBJ2-2; V gene: TRBV9; D gene: TRBD2; clone size: NA; CDR3 DNA: TGTGCCAGCAGCGTAGCCGCCAGCGGGAGGCACACCGGGGAGCTGTTTTTT; CDR3 protein: CASSVAASGRHTGELFF
CDR3 length: 15; J gene: TRBJ2-3; V gene: TRBV9; D gene: NA; clone size: once; CDR3 DNA: TGTGCCAGCAGCGGGGGTCAGTTGAGGTCAGATACGCAGTATTTT; CDR3 protein: CASSGGQLRSDTQYF
CDR3 length: 15; J gene: TRBJ2-1; V gene: TRBV23-1; D gene: NA; clone size: few; CDR3 DNA: TGCGCCAGCACACCCCCCAGATCTTCCTACAATGAGCAGTTCTTC; CDR3 protein: CASTPPRSSYNEQFF
CDR3 length: 13; J gene: TRBJ1-2; V gene: TRBV6-5; D gene: NA; clone size: NA; CDR3 DNA: TGTGCCAGCAGTCAGGACAGCCGATATGGCTACACCTTC; CDR3 protein: CASSQDSRYGYTF
CDR3 length: 12; J gene: TRBJ2-3; V gene: TRBV29-1; D gene: NA; clone size: NA; CDR3 DNA: TGCAGCGTTAAACTCAACACAGATACGCAGTATTTT; CDR3 protein: CSVKLNTDTQYF
CDR3 length: 12; J gene: TRBJ1-1; V gene: TRBV19; D gene: TRBD1; clone size: NA; CDR3 DNA: TGTGCCAGTAGTTACAGGGGCGATGGAGCTTTCTTT; CDR3 protein: CASSYRGDGAFF
CDR3 length: 14; J gene: TRBJ2-7; V gene: TRBV10-2; D gene: TRBD2; clone size: NA; CDR3 DNA: TGCGCCACCCTAGGGACTAGCGGGAGCCCCGAGCAGTACTTC; CDR3 protein: CATLGTSGSPEQYF
CDR3 length: 14; J gene: TRBJ2-1; V gene: TRBV6-5; D gene: TRBD2; clone size: NA; CDR3 DNA: TGTGCCAGCCTGAGGGGTAGCGGGAGGAATGAGCAGTTCTTC; CDR3 protein: CASLRGSGRNEQFF
CDR3 length: 12; J gene: TRBJ2-1; V gene: TRBV28; D gene: NA; clone size: NA; CDR3 DNA: TGTGCCAGCGGCATGGGGCGGGGTGAGCAGTTCTTC; CDR3 protein: CASGMGRGEQFF
CDR3 length: 14; J gene: TRBJ1-4; V gene: TRBV7-9; D gene: NA; clone size: NA; CDR3 DNA: TGTGCCAGCAGCTCCTCATCAACTAATGAAAAACTGTTTTTT; CDR3 protein: CASSSSSTNEKLFF
CDR3 length: 13; J gene: TRBJ2-5; V gene: TRBV7-8; D gene: TRBD1; clone size: NA; CDR3 DNA: TGTGCCAGCAGCTTGGACAGGGATGAGACCCAGTACTTC; CDR3 protein: CASSLDRDETQYF
CDR3 length: 12; J gene: TRBJ2-1; V gene: TRBV10-3; D gene: TRBD1; clone size: once; CDR3 DNA: TGTGCCATCATGGACAGGCACAATGAGCAGTTCTTC; CDR3 protein: CAIMDRHNEQFF
CDR3 length: 16; J gene: TRBJ2-1; V gene: TRBV28; D gene: TRBD2; clone size: NA; CDR3 DNA: TGTGCCAGCAGCAAGCCGAGGACTAGCGGGAACTATGAGCAGTTCTTC; CDR3 protein: CASSKPRTSGNYEQFF
CDR3 length: 15; J gene: TRBJ2-1; V gene: TRBV24-1; D gene: NA; clone size: NA; CDR3 DNA: TGTGCCACCAGTGATTCGGGCAGGGGGGACAATGAGCAGTTCTTC; CDR3 protein: CATSDSGRGDNEQFF
CDR3 length: 15; J gene: TRBJ2-7; V gene: TRBV14; D gene: NA; clone size: NA; CDR3 DNA: TGTGCCAGCAGCCAAGATCGGAGGTGGACGGAGGAGCAGTACTTC; CDR3 protein: CASSQDRRWTEEQYF
CDR3 length: 15; J gene: TRBJ2-3; V gene: TRBV2; D gene: NA; clone size: NA; CDR3 DNA: TGTGCCAGCAGTGATAGTCGTTATAGCACAGATACGCAGTATTTT; CDR3 protein: CASSDSRYSTDTQYF
CDR3 length: 13; J gene: TRBJ1-5; V gene: TRBV20-1; D gene: NA; clone size: few; CDR3 DNA: TGCAGTGCTAGTTCTGGGGAGGCCCAGCCCCAGCATTTT; CDR3 protein: CSASSGEAQPQHF
CDR3 length: 15; J gene: TRBJ2-2; V gene: TRBV6-2/TRBV6-3; D gene: NA; clone size: NA; CDR3 DNA: TGTGCCAGCAGCCCGCTTCTGGCCTACACCGGGGAGCTGTTTTTT; CDR3 protein: CASSPLLAYTGELFF
CDR3 length: 12; J gene: TRBJ2-7; V gene: TRBV7-9; D gene: NA; clone size: NA; CDR3 DNA: TGTGCCAGCAGCCTACAGGGTTACGAGCAGTACTTC; CDR3 protein: CASSLQGYEQYF
CDR3 length: 16; J gene: TRBJ1-5; V gene: TRBV4-2; D gene: NA; clone size: NA; CDR3 DNA: TGTGCCAGCAGCCAAGTAGGGGGAAACAGAAATCAGCCCCAGCATTTT; CDR3 protein: CASSQVGGNRNQPQHF
CDR3 length: 13; J gene: TRBJ2-5; V gene: TRBV30; D gene: NA; clone size: NA; CDR3 DNA: TGTGCCTGGAGGTGGGGAATACAAGAGACCCAGTACTTC; CDR3 protein: CAWRWGIQETQYF
CDR3 length: 12; J gene: TRBJ1-1; V gene: TRBV28; D gene: NA; clone size: NA; CDR3 DNA: TGTGCCAGTCTCCACGCGAACACTGAAGCTTTCTTT; CDR3 protein: CASLHANTEAFF
CDR3 length: 13; J gene: TRBJ1-2; V gene: TRBV29-1; D gene: NA; clone size: NA; CDR3 DNA: TGCAGCGCCAGGGACGCGGCAGAAGGAGGCTACACCTTC; CDR3 protein: CSARDAAEGGYTF
CDR3 length: 16; J gene: TRBJ1-5; V gene: TRBV5-1; D gene: TRBD1; clone size: NA; CDR3 DNA: TGCGCCAGCAGCTTGGGACAGGGTGGACCAAATCAGCCCCAGCATTTT; CDR3 protein: CASSLGQGGPNQPQHF
CDR3 length: 15; J gene: TRBJ2-7; V gene: TRBV13; D gene: TRBD2; clone size: once; CDR3 DNA: TGTGCCAGCAGCTTTAGTACTAGCGGGAGCCACGAGCAGTACTTC; CDR3 protein: CASSFSTSGSHEQYF
CDR3 length: 16; J gene: TRBJ2-1; V gene: TRBV5-1; D gene: TRBD2; clone size: NA; CDR3 DNA: TGCGCCAGCAGCTTACATAGCGGGAGTAAGGACAATGAGCAGTTCTTC; CDR3 protein: CASSLHSGSKDNEQFF
CDR3 length: 16; J gene: TRBJ1-6; V gene: TRBV7-8; D gene: NA; clone size: NA; CDR3 DNA: TGTGCCAGCAGCTTAGCAGGGGACAACTATAATTCACCCCTCCACTTT; CDR3 protein: CASSLAGDNYNSPLHF
CDR3 length: 12; J gene: TRBJ1-1; V gene: TRBV6-2/TRBV6-3; D gene: NA; clone size: NA; CDR3 DNA: TGTGCCAGCAGCCTTCCGAACACTGAAGCTTTCTTT; CDR3 protein: CASSLPNTEAFF
CDR3 length: 15; J gene: TRBJ2-1; V gene: TRBV11-3; D gene: NA; clone size: NA; CDR3 DNA: TGTGCCAGCAGCTTAGACCCGCTCACAGGAAGCGAGCAGTTCTTC; CDR3 protein: CASSLDPLTGSEQFF
CDR3 length: 17; J gene: TRBJ2-1; V gene: TRBV5-6; D gene: NA; clone size: NA; CDR3 DNA: TGTGCCAGCATCACGACCTACCGGGAGAGCTCCTACAATGAGCAGTTCTTC; CDR3 protein: CASITTYRESSYNEQFF
CDR3 length: 16; J gene: TRBJ2-7; V gene: TRBV19; D gene: TRBD2; clone size: NA; CDR3 DNA: TGTGCCAGTAGTATCAGTGGGACTAGCGGCTCCTACGAGCAGTACTTC; CDR3 protein: CASSISGTSGSYEQYF
CDR3 length: 15; J gene: TRBJ1-2; V gene: TRBV4-3; D gene: NA; clone size: NA; CDR3 DNA: TGCGCCAGCAGCCAAGGATCCAAAGTGGGGTATGGCTACACCTTC; CDR3 protein: CASSQGSKVGYGYTF
CDR3 length: 13; J gene: TRBJ2-3; V gene: TRBV5-6; D gene: NA; clone size: NA; CDR3 DNA: TGTGCCAGCAGCCGTCCTCAAAGAAATACGCAGTATTTT; CDR3 protein: CASSRPQRNTQYF
CDR3 length: 14; J gene: TRBJ2-7; V gene: TRBV28; D gene: TRBD2; clone size: NA; CDR3 DNA: TGTGCCAGCAGGGGAGCGGGAGCGTCCTACGAGCAGTACTTC; CDR3 protein: CASRGAGASYEQYF
CDR3 length: 13; J gene: TRBJ2-5; V gene: TRBV7-8; D gene: NA; clone size: NA; CDR3 DNA: TGTGCCAGCAGCTTATTAGAAAAAGAGACCCAGTACTTC; CDR3 protein: CASSLLEKETQYF
CDR3 length: 14; J gene: TRBJ2-1; V gene: TRBV5-1; D gene: NA; clone size: once; CDR3 DNA: TGCGCCAGCAGCTTGGGGGTAGGGCCGGGTGAGCAGTTCTTC; CDR3 protein: CASSLGVGPGEQFF
CDR3 length: 15; J gene: TRBJ2-1; V gene: TRBV5-6; D gene: NA; clone size: NA; CDR3 DNA: TGTGCCAGCAGCTTGGCCCAGTGGTCGTACAATGAGCAGTTCTTC; CDR3 protein: CASSLAQWSYNEQFF
CDR3 length: 16; J gene: TRBJ2-2; V gene: TRBV2; D gene: TRBD1; clone size: NA; CDR3 DNA: TGTGCCAGCAGTTCAAGGACAGGGGGAGGTACCGGGGAGCTGTTTTTT; CDR3 protein: CASSSRTGGGTGELFF
CDR3 length: 17; J gene: TRBJ1-5; V gene: TRBV7-9; D gene: TRBD1; clone size: NA; CDR3 DNA: TGTGCCAGCAGCCCTCTCCGACAGGGGGCTGGCAATCAGCCCCAGCATTTT; CDR3 protein: CASSPLRQGAGNQPQHF
CDR3 length: 16; J gene: TRBJ2-2; V gene: TRBV27; D gene: TRBD1; clone size: NA; CDR3 DNA: TGTGCCAGCAGCGGGACAGGGAAAGCGAACACCGGGGAGCTGTTTTTT; CDR3 protein: CASSGTGKANTGELFF
CDR3 length: 15; J gene: TRBJ2-3; V gene: TRBV9; D gene: NA; clone size: NA; CDR3 DNA: TGTGCCAGCAGCCGCCTGGGGGGACCCACAGATACGCAGTATTTT; CDR3 protein: CASSRLGGPTDTQYF
CDR3 length: 15; J gene: TRBJ1-4; V gene: TRBV5-6; D gene: TRBD1; clone size: NA; CDR3 DNA: TGTGCCAGCAGATCACAGGGGGCTGGTGGTGAAAAACTGTTTTTT; CDR3 protein: CASRSQGAGGEKLFF
CDR3 length: 15; J gene: TRBJ2-1; V gene: TRBV6-4; D gene: TRBD2; clone size: NA; CDR3 DNA: TGTGCCAGCAGGCCCGCAGCGGGAGGGAACAATGAGCAGTTCTTC; CDR3 protein: CASRPAAGGNNEQFF